These T cell receptor beta chains were read from a single sample in a study of blood T cell repertoires in COVID-19. Repertoires were generated with immunoSEQ multiplex PCR, while TCRdb's copy carries only in-frame clones and drops some. The sample shows hundreds of thousands of clones, 85% to 90% of them seen only once. Sequencing was performed on PBMCs or T cells enriched from blood (not recorded which). The receptors shown here come from a man in his forties who had recovered from COVID-19. Both conserved end residues are part of each CDR3. The D gene is left open where the match is weak. Clone size is given for some rows only: seen once, a few or many times, or a class if the clone is expanded.

CDR3aa	CDR3nt	j_gene	abundance	d_gene	v_gene
CASSSGTSGSQETQYF	TGTGCCAGCAGCTCCGGGACTAGCGGGAGCCAAGAGACCCAGTACTTC	TRBJ2-5	NA	TRBD2	TRBV11-3
CASSLGQGTGTEAFF	TGTGCCAGTAGTTTAGGACAGGGTACGGGCACTGAAGCTTTCTTT	TRBJ1-1	NA	TRBD1	TRBV19
CASSLGLATETQYF	TGTGCCAGCAGCTTGGGACTAGCGACAGAGACCCAGTACTTC	TRBJ2-5	few	TRBD2	TRBV11-3
CASSPIGQGTGEQYF	TGTGCCAGCAGCCCTATAGGACAGGGGACAGGAGAGCAGTACTTC	TRBJ2-7	NA	TRBD1	TRBV5-5
CASSSGTGRYEQYF	TGTGCCAGCAGCTCCGGGACAGGGCGCTACGAGCAGTACTTC	TRBJ2-7	NA	TRBD1	TRBV9
CASSLVGGSGRAGQFF	TGTGCCAGTAGCCTCGTGGGGGGTAGCGGGAGGGCCGGGCAGTTCTTC	TRBJ2-1	NA	TRBD2	TRBV19
CSVGGFGNTIYF	TGCAGCGTTGGAGGGTTCGGAAACACCATATATTTT	TRBJ1-3	NA	NA	TRBV29-1
CASSLGTDYSPLHF	TGTGCCAGCAGTTTAGGGACAGATTATTCACCCCTCCACTTT	TRBJ1-6	NA	TRBD1	TRBV28
CASSRITTSGTDTQYF	TGTGCCAGCAGCCGTATAACAACGTCAGGGACAGATACGCAGTATTTT	TRBJ2-3	NA	NA	TRBV5-6
CATTDGRESPLHF	TGTGCCACCACGGACGGGAGGGAATCACCCCTCCACTTT	TRBJ1-6	NA	NA	TRBV5-4
CASSFSGTNTGELFF	TGTGCCAGTAGTTTTAGCGGGACGAACACCGGGGAGCTGTTTTTT	TRBJ2-2	NA	TRBD2	TRBV19
CASSPRGQGSNYGYTF	TGTGCCAGCTCACCACGGGGTCAGGGGTCGAACTATGGCTACACCTTC	TRBJ1-2	NA	NA	TRBV18
CASSSAGEAFF	TGTGCCAGCAGTTCTGCCGGGGAAGCTTTCTTT	TRBJ1-1	NA	NA	TRBV6-2/TRBV6-3
CASSGQEDTEAFF	TGTGCCAGCAGCGGACAGGAGGACACTGAAGCTTTCTTT	TRBJ1-1	NA	TRBD1	TRBV2
CASSYFPRGNYGYTF	TGTGCCAGCAGTTATTTCCCCCGGGGAAACTATGGCTACACCTTC	TRBJ1-2	NA	NA	TRBV6-5
CASSRPAGSGYTF	TGTGCCAGCAGTCGACCGGCAGGGTCTGGCTACACCTTC	TRBJ1-2	NA	NA	TRBV3-1/TRBV3-2
CASSPDRTTYEQYF	TGTGCCAGCTCACCGGACAGGACGACCTACGAGCAGTACTTC	TRBJ2-7	NA	TRBD1	TRBV18
CSVEDLETGDSNYGYTF	TGCAGCGTTGAAGATCTCGAGACAGGGGACTCTAACTATGGCTACACCTTC	TRBJ1-2	NA	TRBD1	TRBV29-1
CASSQDRGAGELFF	TGTGCCAGCAGCCAAGACAGGGGCGCCGGGGAGCTGTTTTTT	TRBJ2-2	NA	NA	TRBV4-2
CASSPGDTDTQYF	TGTGCCAGCAGTCCAGGGGACACAGATACGCAGTATTTT	TRBJ2-3	NA	NA	TRBV6-4
CASSGPDRGYEQYF	TGTGCCAGCAGTGGGCCGGACAGGGGGTACGAGCAGTACTTC	TRBJ2-7	few	TRBD1	TRBV2
CATSEQGSFGNTIYF	TGTGCCACCAGCGAACAGGGAAGTTTTGGAAACACCATATATTTT	TRBJ1-3	NA	NA	TRBV15